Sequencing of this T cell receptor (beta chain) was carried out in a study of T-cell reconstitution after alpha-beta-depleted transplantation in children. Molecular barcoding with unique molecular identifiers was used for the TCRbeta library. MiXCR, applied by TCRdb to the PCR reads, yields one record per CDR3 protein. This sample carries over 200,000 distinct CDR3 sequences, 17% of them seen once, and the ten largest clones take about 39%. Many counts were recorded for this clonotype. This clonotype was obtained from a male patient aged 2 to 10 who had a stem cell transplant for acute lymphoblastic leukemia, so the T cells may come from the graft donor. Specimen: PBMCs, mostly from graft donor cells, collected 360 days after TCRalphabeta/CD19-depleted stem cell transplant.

The CDR3 loop is CASSGFGAKNIQYF. The CDR3 DNA follows: TGTGCCAGCAGTGGGTTCGGGGCCAAAAACATTCAGTACTTC. The chain employs TRBV25-1 and TRBJ2-4; no clear D gene. Germline-derived CDR1 and CDR2 are MGHDK and SYGVNS. With 4 bases removed from V and 1 base from J, the gap between germline ends came to 8 bases. The length of the CDR3 is 14 residues.